The 29 T cell receptor beta chains in this list originate from one sample, sequenced in a study of Ad26.COV2.S vaccination and SARS-CoV-2 variants (dated by TCRdb to about 2021). The library came from the immunoSEQ multiplex PCR assay. Imported from immuneACCESS, the table was reduced by TCRdb to in-frame sequences with V and J called. These copies leave out some clones; in studies compared against another copy, an unresolved V gene accounts for under half, and the cause of the remainder is not known. This sample comprises 350,000 to 450,000 clones, around 83% of them detected only once. The ten top clones hold around 3.3% of the sample. This specimen's treatment or condition label, interpreted: approximately 18 received Ad26.COV2.S at low or high dose, single or two shots; roughly 5 received placebo; per-sample allocation not given. Repertoires of vaccine and placebo recipients were sequenced from samples collected on day 63 after the first injection.

The sequencing used peripheral blood, collected in a trial of Ad26.COV2.S vaccine versus placebo. These receptors originate from a person aged 18-60 years who received the Ad26.COV2.S COVID-19 vaccine or a placebo.

J is TRBJ2-7 and V is TRBV12-3 or TRBV12-4, with no clear D. This CDR3 comprises 13 residues. Trimming pared 3 bases from V and 6 bases from J, leaving 12 bases between. CDR3 in DNA: TGTGCCAGCAGTTTGTCTCAGGCCTGCGAGCAGTACTTC. Protein: CASSLSQACEQYF.

The CDR3 DNA follows: TGTGCCAGCAGTGAGGGGGGACTAGCGGGAGCCTACGAGCAGTACTTC. It is translated as CASSEGGLAGAYEQYF. The V call is TRBV2, the J call TRBJ2-7, with TRBD2 matching 14 bases. V lost 3 bases, J lost 2 bases, and 3 bases stayed unmatched. CDR3 length: 16 amino acids. Per the germline V gene, CDR1 is SNHLY and CDR2 is FYNNEI. The whole variable domain, remainder taken from reference TRBV2 and TRBJ2-7, is EPEVTQTPSHQVTQMGQEVILRCVPISNHLYFYWYRQILGQKVEFLVSFYNNEISEKSEIFDDQFSVERPDGSNFTLKIRSTKLEDSAMYFCASSEGGLAGAYEQYFGPGTRLTVT.

V gene TRBV11-3 combines with J gene TRBJ2-1, with a possible D match to TRBD2 (6 bases). The CDR3 length is 16 residues. The V end lost 2 bases, the J end lost 5 bases, and 16 bases lay between the germline ends. Germline values: CDR1 SGHNT, CDR2 YENEEA. The CDR3 DNA is TGTGCCAGCAGCTTATTCTCCGGGAGTGGCCACAATGAGCAGTTCTTC. Protein sequence: CASSLFSGSGHNEQFF.

V usage is TRBV6-6 and J usage is TRBJ1-2; perhaps TRBD1 as D (5 bases). Germline V CDR1 and CDR2: MNHNY, SVGAGI (reference sequence). V dropped 4 bases and J dropped 7 bases, with 16 bases sitting between them. The CDR3 contains 14 residues. The CDR3 reads CASSSGIQAGGYTF. The DNA for the CDR3 is TGTGCCAGCAGTTCAGGGATACAGGCGGGTGGCTACACCTTC.

Comment on this clone: Different DNA sequences within this sample yield the same CDR3. The chain carries TRBV27 and TRBJ1-1; 9 bases match TRBD1. The CDR3 runs 14 residues. Germline CDR1 and CDR2: MNHEY and SMNVEV (reference sequence). V shed 5 bases, J shed 4 bases, and the junction held 5 bases outside the gene matches. The CDR3 spells CASSRPGQGTEAFF. CDR3 DNA: TGTGCCAGCAGTAGGCCGGGACAGGGCACTGAAGCTTTCTTT.

The chain joins TRBV25-1 to TRBJ1-5, with a tentative D call TRBD1 (6 bases). The CDR3 extends over 17 amino acids. V was clipped by 3 bases and J by 1 base, with 16 bases between them. Germline V CDR1 and CDR2: MGHDK, SYGVNS. The CDR3 nucleotides read TGTGCCAGCAGTGACCCCTACAGGGTTTGGAGCAATCAGCCCCAGCATTTT. This encodes CASSDPYRVWSNQPQHF.

The rearrangement joins TRBV24-1 to TRBJ2-3, with D maybe TRBD1 (5 bases). The V end lost 4 bases, the J end lost 1 base, and 14 bases lay between the germline ends. From germline, CDR1 is KGHDR and CDR2 SFDVKD. The CDR3 loop spans 16 amino acids. The CDR3 nucleotides read TGTGCCACCAGTGACCTGACAGATACAGGCACAGATACGCAGTATTTT. Protein product: CATSDLTDTGTDTQYF.

The chain uses TRBV4-3 and TRBJ2-3; a weak D match, TRBD2 (6 bases). V lost 4 bases, J lost 2 bases, and 16 bases lay in between. This CDR3 is 16 amino acids long. The germline V gene has CDR1 LGHNA and CDR2 YSLEER. The CDR3 DNA sequence: TGCGCCAGCAGCCGCAATATCGGGGGATCCACAGATACGCAGTATTTT. Amino acids: CASSRNIGGSTDTQYF.

There are a few counts of this clone. This chain joins TRBV10-1 and TRBJ2-2; 8 bases match TRBD2. Trimming at V came to 2 bases and at J to 4 bases, leaving 3 bases not matched to a gene. The CDR3 contains 15 residues. Germline loops: CDR1 WNHNN, CDR2 SYGVQD (reference sequence). This chain's CDR3 is CASSESGGITGELFF. As DNA, the CDR3 is TGCGCCAGCAGTGAGAGCGGGGGAATCACCGGGGAGCTGTTTTTT.

V gene TRBV2 combines with J gene TRBJ1-4; D unclear. Deletions cut 8 bases from V and 8 bases from J, with 12 bases between. CDR3 length equals 12 residues. Germline assignment: CDR1 SNHLY and CDR2 FYNNEI. The CDR3 sequence is CASERQGEKLFF. The DNA of the CDR3 is TGTGCCAGCGAGAGGCAAGGGGAAAAACTGTTTTTT.

The gene calls are TRBV7-9 and TRBJ1-6; no clear D. The CDR3 covers 14 residues. The V gene lost 5 bases and the J gene lost 8 bases, with 13 bases spanning the gap. CDR1 and CDR2 from the germline V gene are SEHNR and FQNEAQ (reference sequence). In DNA form, the CDR3 reads TGTGCCAGCAGCCCCGAGGCCCTTTATTCACCCCTCCACTTT. It specifies CASSPEALYSPLHF.

The V call is TRBV2, the J call TRBJ1-1; no reliable D call. V was trimmed by 6 bases and J by 11 bases, leaving 22 bases between them. Germline V gene sequence: CDR1 SNHLY, CDR2 FYNNEI. This CDR3 has 14 amino acids. Written as DNA, the CDR3 is TGTGCCAGCAGCTACTTGGTTGACGGGCAAGGGGCTTTCTTT. Residues: CASSYLVDGQGAFF.

The J gene is TRBJ2-5, the V gene TRBV7-9; D is possibly TRBD1 (6 bases). V was shortened by 5 bases and J by 3 bases, with 10 bases between the two germline ends. The CDR3 totals 13 residues. Germline V CDR1 and CDR2: SEHNR, FQNEAQ (reference sequence). CDR3 bases: TGTGCCAGCAGCCCGGGACACGAAGAGACCCAGTACTTC. Its protein product is CASSPGHEETQYF.

This clone was seen once. The CDR3 is CASSQRKGYEQYF. In DNA, the CDR3 is TGTGCCTCCAGCCAAAGGAAAGGCTACGAGCAGTACTTC. This chain joins TRBV19 and TRBJ2-7; D is undetermined. V was clipped by 11 bases and J by 3 bases, with 17 bases between them. The CDR3 consists of 13 residues. The germline V gene has CDR1 LNHDA and CDR2 SQIVND (reference sequence). The full variable domain, completed using reference TRBV19 and TRBJ2-7, is DGGITQSPKYLFRKEGQNVTLSCEQNLNHDAMYWYRQDPGQGLRLIYYSQIVNDFQKGDIAEGYSVSREKKESFPLTVTSAQKNPTAFYLCASSQRKGYEQYFGPGTRLTVT.

This clone showed up just once. The chain is built from TRBV29-1 and TRBJ1-5; no clear D gene. V gave up 6 bases and J gave up 0 bases, with 12 bases separating them. The CDR3 contains 14 residues. CDR1 is SQVTM and CDR2 is ANQGSEA in the germline V gene. The chain's CDR3 is CSVEPADSNQPQHF. The CDR3 coding sequence is TGCAGCGTCGAGCCGGCGGATAGCAATCAGCCCCAGCATTTT. The entire variable domain, with the rest obtained from reference TRBV29-1 and TRBJ1-5, is as follows: SAVISQKPSRDICQRGTSLTIQCQVDSQVTMMFWYRQQPGQSLTLIATANQGSEATYESGFVIDKFPISRPNLTFSTLTVSNMSPEDSSIYLCSVEPADSNQPQHFGDGTRLSIL.

V usage is TRBV5-5 and J usage is TRBJ2-1, with TRBD2 identical over 14 bases. V gave up 2 bases and J gave up 0 bases; unmatched junction bases: 1. Looked up from germline, CDR1 is SGHKS and CDR2 is YYEKEE (reference sequence). The CDR3 runs 17 residues. CDR3 loop: CASSFGTSGGSYNEQFF. The DNA for the CDR3 is TGTGCCAGCAGCTTCGGGACTAGCGGGGGCTCCTACAATGAGCAGTTCTTC. The complete variable domain, with remaining parts taken from reference TRBV5-5 and TRBJ2-1, reads DAGVTQSPTHLIKTRGQQVTLRCSPISGHKSVSWYQQVLGQGPQFIFQYYEKEERGRGNFPDRFSARQFPNYSSELNVNALLLGDSALYLCASSFGTSGGSYNEQFFGPGTRLTVL.

This clone was recorded only once. The chain recombines TRBV5-5 with TRBJ2-7, with TRBD2 identical over 13 bases. V shed 4 bases and J 5 bases; nucleotides not matched to a gene: 3. The CDR3 is 14 residues long. CDR1 is SGHKS and CDR2 is YYEKEE in the germline V gene (reference sequence). In DNA, the CDR3 is TGTGCCAGCAGCCGGACTAGCGGGAGCGACGAGCAGTACTTC. Protein sequence: CASSRTSGSDEQYF.

Of note for this clone: Within the sample, other DNA sequences also encode this same CDR3. This chain connects TRBV7-2 to TRBJ2-3; 10 nucleotides align to TRBD1. The trim removed 1 base at V and 3 bases at J, leaving 1 base unmatched. Germline values: CDR1 SGHTA, CDR2 FQGNSA. This CDR3 comprises 15 residues. This CDR3 reads CASSLVGQGTDTQYF. Written as DNA, the CDR3 is TGTGCCAGCAGCTTAGTGGGACAGGGGACAGATACGCAGTATTTT.

The rearrangement joins TRBV4-1 to TRBJ2-3; 10 nucleotides align to TRBD2. This CDR3 spans 17 amino acids. V shed 4 bases and J 5 bases; nucleotides not matched to a gene: 12. Germline CDR1 and CDR2: MGHRA and YSYEKL. The CDR3 spells CASSRESTSGAGDTQYF. Written as DNA, the CDR3 is TGCGCCAGCAGCCGAGAGAGTACTAGCGGGGCTGGAGATACGCAGTATTTT.

This clone was seen once. The chain employs TRBV5-5 and TRBJ1-1; D is unresolved. CDR1 is SGHKS, CDR2 YYEKEE, per germline (reference sequence). The CDR3 contains 15 residues. V was shortened by 2 bases and J by 0 bases, with 11 bases between the two germline ends. This CDR3 reads CASSFRPSMNTEAFF. Here the CDR3 DNA reads TGTGCCAGCAGCTTCCGGCCCAGCATGAACACTGAAGCTTTCTTT.

The CDR3: CASSPPSKAGGSWFF. CDR3 sequence (DNA): TGTGCCAGCTCACCACCGAGTAAAGCGGGGGGGTCTTGGTTCTTC. The V call is TRBV18, the J call TRBJ2-1, with 10 bases matching TRBD2. The ends lost 0 bases at V and 15 bases at J; junction bases unmatched: 11. Germline V gene sequence: CDR1 KGHSH, CDR2 LQKENI. This CDR3 comprises 15 residues.

CDR3 nucleotide sequence: TGTGCCAGCAGCTTAGTGTCCAGGAGTGAAGCTTTCTTT. Amino acid sequence: CASSLVSRSEAFF. The chain uses TRBV11-3 and TRBJ1-1; D ambiguous. CDR1 and CDR2 from the germline V gene are SGHNT and YENEEA. The CDR3 length is 13 residues. V was trimmed by 1 base and J by 7 bases, leaving 10 bases between them.

This sequence joins TRBV7-9 and TRBJ1-2; TRBD1 aligns across 8 bases. Germline values: CDR1 SEHNR, CDR2 FQNEAQ (reference sequence). The CDR3 has 16 amino acids. J was trimmed by 0 bases and V by 5 bases; bases with no gene match: 8. The CDR3 DNA sequence: TGTGCCAGCAGCGACCGGACAGGGATCGCTAACTATGGCTACACCTTC. Amino acids: CASSDRTGIANYGYTF.

The J gene is TRBJ2-7, the V gene TRBV3-1 (or the pseudogene TRBV3-2), with no clear D. Germline V gene lookup returns CDR1 LGHDT and CDR2 YNNKEL (reference sequence). Trimming removed 4 bases at V and 2 bases at J, with 9 bases between. The CDR3 loop spans 13 amino acids. CDR3 sequence reads: CASSPRPAYEQYF. In DNA form, the CDR3 reads TGTGCCAGCAGCCCTCGACCGGCCTACGAGCAGTACTTC.

This chain links TRBV10-2 with TRBJ2-5, with 13 bases matching TRBD2. The CDR3 runs 16 residues. Trimming removed 3 bases from V and 2 bases from J; junction bases left unmatched: 3. Germline V lookup: CDR1 WSHSY, CDR2 SAAADI. The CDR3 DNA sequence: TGCGCCAGCAGTGACAAACTAGCGGGAGGGCAAGAGACCCAGTACTTC. It encodes CASSDKLAGGQETQYF.

This clone was recorded once. The chain carries TRBV15 and TRBJ2-1; D assignment may be TRBD1 or TRBD2 (5 bases each). Germline values: CDR1 LNHNV, CDR2 YYDKDF (reference sequence). CDR3 length equals 15 residues. The V end lost 0 bases, the J end lost 6 bases, and 12 bases lay between the germline ends. The CDR3 coding sequence is TGTGCCACCAGCAGAGATCATGGGGGTTCCAATGAGCAGTTCTTC. This encodes CATSRDHGGSNEQFF.

This chain joins TRBV28 and TRBJ1-5; D is undetermined. There are 11 residues in the CDR3. Germline CDR1 reads MDHEN; CDR2 reads SYDVKM. V was pared by 3 bases and J by 3 bases, with 0 bases between. DNA for the CDR3: TGTGCCAGCAGTTTCAATCAGCCCCAGCATTTT. This encodes CASSFNQPQHF.

The chain carries TRBV3-1 (or the pseudogene TRBV3-2) and TRBJ2-3; weak D call: TRBD2 (5 bases). V shed 2 bases and J shed 0 bases, with 12 bases lying between them. CDR3 length equals 16 residues. The germline V gene encodes CDR1 LGHDT and CDR2 YNNKEL (reference sequence). The CDR3 DNA follows: TGTGCCAGCAGCCAAAGCGGCTACCACAGCACAGATACGCAGTATTTT. It codes for CASSQSGYHSTDTQYF.

The chain uses TRBV27 and TRBJ2-7; D may match TRBD1 or TRBD2 (6 bases each). The germline gives CDR1 MNHEY, CDR2 SMNVEV (reference sequence). Trimming pared 3 bases from V and 0 bases from J, leaving 21 bases between. The CDR3 extends over 18 amino acids. This CDR3 is CASSFRARGQGGSYEQYF. In DNA form, the CDR3 reads TGTGCCAGCAGTTTCCGGGCCCGGGGGCAGGGCGGCTCCTACGAGCAGTACTTC.